The entry that follows covers one TCR beta chain sequence. Its antigen remains unknown. The entry originates in a study of identical twins. Study findings and constraints: Twins showed weaker excess sharing in their beta out-of-frame sequences. Zero-insertion findings could be partly confounded by invariant cells (MAIT and iNKT cells).

TCRdb analysed the 5' RACE reads with MiXCR anew, one entry per CDR3 protein. The sample yields about 890,000 distinct CDR3 sequences, 10% to 15% seen once. This sample also belongs to another study, concerning yellow fever vaccine responses in identical twins.

The sample consisted of PBMCs. This TCR came from a woman between 18 and 30 years old in good health.

CDR3 protein: CASSLGRITQYF. The CDR3 DNA is TGTGCCAGCAGTTTGGGTAGAATCACGCAGTATTTT. This rearrangement joins TRBV12-3 or TRBV12-4 to TRBJ2-3; no firm D call. The CDR3 runs to 12 residues. V dropped 3 bases and J dropped 9 bases, with 10 bases sitting between them.